This TCR beta chain was found in a study of identical twins. TCRdb used MiXCR to reprocess the 5' RACE reads, holding one entry per CDR3 protein. The data hold 600,000 to 700,000 distinct CDR3 sequences, with 21% observed a single time. General observations from the study: Insertion counts were lower in abundant cord blood beta clonotypes, a trend that memory repertoires did not show.

There are a few counts of this clonotype. Its antigen is as yet unknown. The CDR3 length is 15 residues. Germline CDR1 MNHEY, CDR2 SVGAGI. V was cut by 4 bases and J by 4 bases, with 16 bases left in between. These same data were also listed under a study on T cells expressing NK-cell markers. That work states: Sorted CD3+CD56+NKG2C+, CD3+CD56+NKG2C- and CD3+CD56-NKG2C+ T-cell subsets were beta-chain profiled. Of CD8+ T cells, roughly 1.0-7.5% belonged to dominant NKG2C+ clonotypes in several donors. Similarly, these clonotypes led the CD3+CD56-NKG2C+ fraction as well in a handful of donors.

Sequencing was performed on PBMCs. This sequence was found in a woman younger than 30 in good health. This chain joins TRBV6-5 and TRBJ1-1; D ambiguous. The CDR3 nucleotides are TGTGCCAGCAGTTTTTCTTCGACCTACCCCACTGAAGCTTTCTTT. Translated: CASSFSSTYPTEAFF.